Presented here are 17 T cell receptor beta chains from one specimen sequenced in a study of cytomegalovirus exposure and HLA in healthy donors. The primer mix had 60 Vbeta and 13 Jbeta primers. Profiling relied on immunoSEQ multiplex PCR, and the TCRdb table lists in-frame clones only, not all of them. Counted here are roughly 100,000 clones, around four fifths occurring once; the ten biggest clones make up around 1.2%. Sequencing was done on a sample of PBMCs. The receptor set was obtained from a man younger than 45 in good health and CMV-seronegative.

To note about this clone: The sample has other DNA sequences that encode this CDR3 too. The chain has TRBV6-5 and TRBJ1-1; 9 bases line up with TRBD1. The junction had 4 bases not matched to a gene; V was cut back by 1 base and J by 4 bases. This CDR3 region has 15 residues. Per the germline V gene, CDR1 is MNHEY and CDR2 is SVGAGI. CDR3 region: CASSYFPGQGTEAFF. In DNA, the CDR3 is TGTGCCAGCAGTTACTTTCCGGGACAGGGCACTGAAGCTTTCTTT.

This chain joins TRBV6-5 and TRBJ1-3; D gene ambiguous. Per the germline V gene, CDR1 is MNHEY and CDR2 is SVGAGI. V was shortened by 8 bases and J by 0 bases, with 8 bases between the two germline ends. CDR3 size: 13 residues. In DNA form, the CDR3 reads TGTGCCAGCCAATCGAGCTCTGGAAACACCATATATTTT. This codes for CASQSSSGNTIYF.

This chain uses TRBV28 with TRBJ1-3; no reliable D call. Trimming removed 2 bases at V and 0 bases at J, with 11 bases between. CDR1 is MDHEN, CDR2 SYDVKM, per germline. CDR3 length equals 16 residues. Written as DNA, the CDR3 is TGTGCCAGCAGTTTAATCGGGGAGGGCTCTGGAAACACCATATATTTT. It codes for CASSLIGEGSGNTIYF. Using reference TRBV28 and TRBJ1-3 for the parts outside the CDR3, the full variable domain is DVKVTQSSRYLVKRTGEKVFLECVQDMDHENMFWYRQDPGLGLRLIYFSYDVKMKEKGDIPEGYSVSREKKERFSLILESASTNQTSMYLCASSLIGEGSGNTIYFGEGSWLTVV.

DNA for the CDR3: TGTGCCAGCAGCTTTGGAACAGGGGTAGGCGAGCAGTACTTC. It is translated as CASSFGTGVGEQYF. The V gene is TRBV7-9, the J gene TRBJ2-7; 7 nucleotides agree with TRBD1. Trimming took 3 bases from V and 6 from J; bases not matched to a gene: 8. CDR1 SEHNR and CDR2 FQNEAQ come from the germline V gene (reference sequence). This CDR3 is built from 14 residues. The whole variable domain, remainder taken from reference TRBV7-9 and TRBJ2-7, is DTGVSQNPRHKITKRGQNVTFRCDPISEHNRLYWYRQTLGQGPEFLTYFQNEAQLEKSRLLSDRFSAERPKGSFSTLEIQRTEQGDSAMYLCASSFGTGVGEQYFGPGTRLTVT.

The V gene is TRBV9, the J gene TRBJ2-2; a possible D gene is TRBD1 (6 bases). This CDR3 comprises 14 residues. Per the germline V gene, CDR1 is SGDLS and CDR2 is YYNGEE. The V gene lost 4 bases and the J gene lost 4 bases, with 11 bases spanning the gap. The CDR3 region has the DNA TGTGCCAGCAGCCTGACAGGTCCCACCGGGGAGCTGTTTTTT. This translates into CASSLTGPTGELFF.

The CDR3 DNA reads TGCGCCAGCAGTGGCGACAGCTACGAGCAGTACTTC. It is translated as CASSGDSYEQYF. J is TRBJ2-7 and V is TRBV10-2; a possible D gene is TRBD1 (5 bases). V lost 4 bases and J 3 bases, leaving 7 bases between the germline ends. Germline-derived CDR1 and CDR2 are WSHSY and SAAADI. The CDR3 has 12 residues.

The chain joins TRBV19 to TRBJ2-3; a weak D match, TRBD2 (6 bases). The CDR3 loop spans 13 amino acids. V lost 5 bases to trimming and J lost 8 bases, with 14 bases between them. Germline loops: CDR1 LNHDA, CDR2 SQIVND (reference sequence). For the CDR3, the DNA is TGTGCCAGTAGTGGGGCCCCCGGGGGTACGCAGTATTTT. Amino acids: CASSGAPGGTQYF.

The chain joins TRBV6-4 to TRBJ2-1, with 12 bases lining up with TRBD2. Per the germline V gene, CDR1 is MRHNA and CDR2 is SNTAGT. V lost 0 bases and J lost 7; bases outside the gene matches: 4. The CDR3 covers 16 residues. CDR3 sequence reads: CASSDSSSGGANEQFF. As DNA, the CDR3 is TGTGCCAGCAGTGACTCGTCTAGCGGGGGGGCGAATGAGCAGTTCTTC.

The J gene is TRBJ2-5, the V gene TRBV5-4; D is perhaps TRBD2 (6 bases). CDR3 length equals 14 residues. CDR1 is SGHNT, CDR2 YYREEE, per germline (reference sequence). Trimming cost V 3 bases and J 2 bases, with 11 bases left between them. The CDR3 region has the DNA TGTGCCAGCAGCTCGGGGGTCGGGCAAGAGACCCAGTACTTC. Translating gives CASSSGVGQETQYF.

The V call is TRBV6-5, the J call TRBJ1-3; no clear D gene. The CDR3 runs to 13 residues. Trimming removed 7 bases from V and 9 bases from J, with 16 bases in between. CDR1 and CDR2 from the germline V gene are MNHEY and SVGAGI. The CDR3 nucleotides read TGTGCCAGCACCCCCGAGTCCCGGGGCACCATATATTTT. Translated, it gives CASTPESRGTIYF.

This chain uses TRBV4-1 with TRBJ1-2, with 8 bases identical to TRBD1. Germline V gene data show CDR1 as MGHRA and CDR2 as YSYEKL. V dropped 4 bases and J dropped 4; count of bases not matched to a gene: 17. The CDR3 length is 18 residues. The CDR3 DNA follows: TGCGCCAGCAGCCTAATACCGGGACAGGACCCTAGGGGCTATGGCTACACCTTC. This gives the protein CASSLIPGQDPRGYGYTF.

The rearrangement uses TRBV28 and TRBJ2-7, with TRBD1 matching 9 bases. With V trimmed by 4 bases and J by 3 bases, 7 bases remained unmatched. Germline V gene lookup returns CDR1 MDHEN and CDR2 SYDVKM. The CDR3 spans 15 residues. The CDR3 DNA reads as TGTGCCAGCAGTTCCCCCCAGGACAGGGGCTACGAGCAGTACTTC. Encoded protein: CASSSPQDRGYEQYF. Looking up the rest from reference TRBV28 and TRBJ2-7 gives the full variable domain: DVKVTQSSRYLVKRTGEKVFLECVQDMDHENMFWYRQDPGLGLRLIYFSYDVKMKEKGDIPEGYSVSREKKERFSLILESASTNQTSMYLCASSSPQDRGYEQYFGPGTRLTVT.

The gene calls are TRBV19 and TRBJ2-3; D is unclear. The CDR3 length is 13 residues. V lost 6 bases to trimming and J lost 3 bases, with 10 bases between them. The germline V gene has CDR1 LNHDA and CDR2 SQIVND (reference sequence). CDR3 in amino acids: CASRYASTDTQYF. The CDR3 DNA reads TGTGCCAGTAGATACGCCAGTACAGATACGCAGTATTTT.

CDR3 amino acids: CASSGQGSTEAFF. The CDR3 nucleotides are TGTGCCAGCAGCGGACAGGGTTCCACTGAAGCTTTCTTT. V usage is TRBV9 and J usage is TRBJ1-1; the match to TRBD1 covers 7 bases. This CDR3 is built from 13 residues. V shed 3 bases and J 4 bases; nucleotides not matched to a gene: 3. Germline V gene lookup returns CDR1 SGDLS and CDR2 YYNGEE.

This chain uses TRBV2 with TRBJ1-1, with no clear D. The CDR3 has 12 residues. V was shortened by 4 bases and J by 7 bases, with 10 bases between the two germline ends. Germline CDR1 and CDR2: SNHLY and FYNNEI. The chain's CDR3 is CASSVESSEAFF. The CDR3 nucleotides are TGTGCCAGCAGTGTAGAATCGAGTGAAGCTTTCTTT.

This chain's CDR3 is CASRGSGTLQETQYF. The CDR3 coding sequence is TGCGCCAGCAGGGGGAGCGGGACACTCCAAGAGACCCAGTACTTC. V gene TRBV5-1 combines with J gene TRBJ2-5; D perhaps matches TRBD2 (7 bases). Trimming left V 5 bases short and J 1 base short, with 15 bases between. The CDR3 runs to 15 residues. The germline gives CDR1 SGHRS, CDR2 YFSETQ.

V is TRBV27 and J is TRBJ1-3, with D tentatively TRBD1 (5 bases). Trimming left V 7 bases short and J 0 bases short, with 16 bases between. Germline V gives CDR1 MNHEY, CDR2 SMNVEV (reference sequence). This CDR3 has 16 residues. In DNA, the CDR3 is TGTGCCAGCAAACGGGGGGATCAAGGCTCTGGAAACACCATATATTTT. Its protein product is CASKRGDQGSGNTIYF.